The clone carrying this T cell receptor (beta chain) has just a few counts. Its antigen is unidentified. The assay was immunoSEQ multiplex PCR, and TCRdb's table has in-frame clones only and misses some. This sample carries approximately 90,000 clones, over 80% of them seen once, and the ten largest clones take approximately 2%. Germline V lookup: CDR1 SGHRS, CDR2 YFSETQ. The CDR3 consists of 13 residues. Trimming took 4 bases from V and 2 from J, leaving 8 bases between them. Time point indicated: pretreatment peripheral blood. This record belongs to a study of PD-L1 blockade in urothelial cancer. In the study overall: Before enrollment, 0 to 3 chemotherapy regimens had been given to patients. Study-wide results and caveats: When measured at 3 weeks, tumor-associated blood clones expanded more in durable-benefit patients.

The sequences come from PBMCs, collected around atezolizumab (anti-PD-L1) treatment. V usage is TRBV5-1 and J usage is TRBJ2-3, with D tentatively TRBD2 (6 bases). This receptor was obtained from a man between 60 and 75 years old with urothelial cancer. The CDR3 bases are TGCGCCAGCAGCCGGGACTTCACAGATACGCAGTATTTT. It specifies CASSRDFTDTQYF. The full variable domain, completed using reference TRBV5-1 and TRBJ2-3, is KAGVTQTPRYLIKTRGQQVTLSCSPISGHRSVSWYQQTPGQGLQFLFEYFSETQRNKGNFPGRFSGRQFSNSRSEMNVSTLELGDSALYLCASSRDFTDTQYFGPGTRLTVL.